This paragraph covers one TCR beta chain sequence. Trimming took 8 bases from V and 3 from J, leaving 26 bases between them. The CDR3 spans 16 residues. Germline V lookup: CDR1 DFQATT, CDR2 SNEGSKA (reference sequence). This sample was included in a study of blood T cells in healthy people across ages. Through a sample-barcoded 5' primer and a J-beta primer mix, a second PCR was run for roughly 7 to 11 cycles. MiXCR was run by TCRdb on the 5' RACE reads, yielding one entry per CDR3 protein. In the table there are hundreds of thousands of distinct CDR3 sequences, around 21% of which are singletons. The sequenced sample consisted of blood. V and J are TRBV20-1 and TRBJ2-7; D is perhaps TRBD2 (5 bases). This TCR was sampled from a man aged 65-85 years in good health. The CDR3 loop is CSTNRGLASSGYEQYF. The CDR3 coding sequence is TGCAGTACTAACAGAGGACTGGCTTCATCGGGCTACGAGCAGTACTTC.